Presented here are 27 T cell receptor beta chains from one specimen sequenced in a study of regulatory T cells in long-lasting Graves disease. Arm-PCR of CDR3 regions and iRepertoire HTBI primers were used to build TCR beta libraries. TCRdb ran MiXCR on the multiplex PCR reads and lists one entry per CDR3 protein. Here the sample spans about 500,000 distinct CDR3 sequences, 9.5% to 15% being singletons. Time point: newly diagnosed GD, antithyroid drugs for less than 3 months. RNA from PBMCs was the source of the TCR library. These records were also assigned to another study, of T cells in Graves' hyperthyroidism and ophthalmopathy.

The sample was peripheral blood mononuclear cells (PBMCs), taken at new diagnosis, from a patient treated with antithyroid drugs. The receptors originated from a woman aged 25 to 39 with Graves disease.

The CDR3 here is CASSTGQGAQSSPLHF. In DNA form, the CDR3 reads TGTGCCAGCAGCACGGGACAGGGGGCGCAAAGTTCACCCCTCCACTTT. The chain employs TRBV5-4 and TRBJ1-6, with TRBD1 identical over 12 bases. The V gene end was trimmed by 4 bases and the J gene end by 9 bases; junction bases not matched to a gene: 8. The CDR3 loop spans 16 amino acids. Per germline, CDR1 SGHNT and CDR2 YYREEE (reference sequence).

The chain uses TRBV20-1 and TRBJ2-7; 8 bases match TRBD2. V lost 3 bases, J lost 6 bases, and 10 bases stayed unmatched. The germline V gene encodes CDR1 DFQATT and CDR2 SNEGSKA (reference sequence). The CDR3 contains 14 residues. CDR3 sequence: CSASNGGRTGEQYF. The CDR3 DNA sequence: TGCAGTGCTAGTAACGGCGGGAGGACGGGCGAGCAGTACTTC.

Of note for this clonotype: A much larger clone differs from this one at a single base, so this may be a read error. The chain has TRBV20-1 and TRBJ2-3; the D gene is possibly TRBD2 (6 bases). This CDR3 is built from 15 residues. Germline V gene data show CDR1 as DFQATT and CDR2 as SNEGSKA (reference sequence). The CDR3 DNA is TGCGGTGCTAGTTGGAGGGCCGCAGGCACAGATACGCAGTATTTT. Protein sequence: CGASWRAAGTDTQYF.

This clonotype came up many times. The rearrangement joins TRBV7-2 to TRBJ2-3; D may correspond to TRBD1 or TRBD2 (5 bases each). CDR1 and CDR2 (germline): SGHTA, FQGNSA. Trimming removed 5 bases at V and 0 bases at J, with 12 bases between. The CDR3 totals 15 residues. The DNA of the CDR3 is TGTGCCAGCAGCCGAGGGGCCCTAAGCACAGATACGCAGTATTTT. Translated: CASSRGALSTDTQYF.

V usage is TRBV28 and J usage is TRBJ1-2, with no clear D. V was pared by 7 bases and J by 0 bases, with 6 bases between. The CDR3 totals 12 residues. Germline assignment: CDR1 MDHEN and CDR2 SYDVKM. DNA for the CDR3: TGTGCCAGCAAAGATGCTAACTATGGCTACACCTTC. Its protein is CASKDANYGYTF.

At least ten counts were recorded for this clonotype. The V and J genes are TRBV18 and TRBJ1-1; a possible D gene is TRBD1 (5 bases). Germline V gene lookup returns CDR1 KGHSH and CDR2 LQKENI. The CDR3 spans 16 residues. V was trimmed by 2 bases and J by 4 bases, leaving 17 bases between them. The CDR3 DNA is TGTGCCAGCTCACCAGGTCTGAGGGGCGGGTTCACTGAAGCTTTCTTT. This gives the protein CASSPGLRGGFTEAFF.

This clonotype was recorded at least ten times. In DNA, the CDR3 is TGTGCCAGCTCCCCTCGTCCCTTCTCCTACAATGAGCAGTTCTTC. It translates to CASSPRPFSYNEQFF. This chain uses TRBV18 with TRBJ2-1, with D hard to call. Germline V lookup: CDR1 KGHSH, CDR2 LQKENI. V was shortened by 6 bases and J by 0 bases, with 12 bases between the two germline ends. The CDR3 has 15 residues.

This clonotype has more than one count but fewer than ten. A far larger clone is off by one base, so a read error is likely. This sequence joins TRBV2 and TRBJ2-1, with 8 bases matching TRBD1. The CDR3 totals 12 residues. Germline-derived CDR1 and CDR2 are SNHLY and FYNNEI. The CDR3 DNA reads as TGTGCCAGCAGTGGGACCGGGACAGGTGTCTACTTC. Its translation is CASSGTGTGVYF.

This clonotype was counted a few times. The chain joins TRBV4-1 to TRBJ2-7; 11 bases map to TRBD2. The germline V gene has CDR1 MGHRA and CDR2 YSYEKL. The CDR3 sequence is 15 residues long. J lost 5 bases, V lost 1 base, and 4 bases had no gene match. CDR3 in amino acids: CASSQGLAGLNEQYF. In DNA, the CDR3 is TGCGCCAGCAGCCAAGGACTAGCGGGACTGAACGAGCAGTACTTC.

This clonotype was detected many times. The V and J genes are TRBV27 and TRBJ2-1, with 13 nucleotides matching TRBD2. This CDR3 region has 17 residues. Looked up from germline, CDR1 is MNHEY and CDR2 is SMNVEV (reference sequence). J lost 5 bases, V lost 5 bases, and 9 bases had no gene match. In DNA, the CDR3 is TGTGCCAGCAGTATGACTAGCGGGAGGAGGCCTCACAATGAGCAGTTCTTC. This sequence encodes CASSMTSGRRPHNEQFF.

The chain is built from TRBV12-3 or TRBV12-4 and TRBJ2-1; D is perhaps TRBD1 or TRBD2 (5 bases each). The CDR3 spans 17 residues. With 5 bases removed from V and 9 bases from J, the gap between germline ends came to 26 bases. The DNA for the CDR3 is TGTGCCAGCAGTATTGGGACGGTGGTACCCTGGTTGGGTGAGCAGTTCTTC. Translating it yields CASSIGTVVPWLGEQFF.

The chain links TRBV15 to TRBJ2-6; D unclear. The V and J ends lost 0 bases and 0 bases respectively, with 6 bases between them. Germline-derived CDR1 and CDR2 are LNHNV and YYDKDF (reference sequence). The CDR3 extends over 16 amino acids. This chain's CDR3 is CATSRDQRSGANVLTF. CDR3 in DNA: TGTGCCACCAGCAGAGATCAGCGCTCTGGGGCCAACGTCCTGACTTTC.

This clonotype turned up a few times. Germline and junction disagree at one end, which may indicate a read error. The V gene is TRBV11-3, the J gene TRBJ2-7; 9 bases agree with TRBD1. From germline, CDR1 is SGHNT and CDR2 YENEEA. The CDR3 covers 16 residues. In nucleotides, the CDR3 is TGCGCCAGCAGCCAGACAATCGGGACAGGGCAATACGAGCAGTACTTC. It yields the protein CASSQTIGTGQYEQYF. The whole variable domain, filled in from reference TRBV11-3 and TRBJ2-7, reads EAGVVQSPRYKIIEKKQPVAFWCNPISGHNTLYWYLQNLGQGPELLIRYENEEAVDDSQLPKDRFSAERLKGVDSTLKIQPAELGDSAVYLCASSQTIGTGQYEQYFGPGTRLTVT.

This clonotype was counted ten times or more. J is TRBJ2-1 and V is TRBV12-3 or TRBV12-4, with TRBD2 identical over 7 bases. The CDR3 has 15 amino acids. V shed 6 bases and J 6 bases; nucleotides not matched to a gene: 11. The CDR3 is CASRALAGTINEQFF. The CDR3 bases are TGTGCCAGCAGGGCCTTAGCGGGTACCATCAATGAGCAGTTCTTC.

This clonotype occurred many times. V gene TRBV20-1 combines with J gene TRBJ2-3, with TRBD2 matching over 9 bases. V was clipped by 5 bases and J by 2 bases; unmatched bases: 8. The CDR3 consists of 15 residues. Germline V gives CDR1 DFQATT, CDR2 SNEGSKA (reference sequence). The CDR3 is CSAGSGLADTDTQYF. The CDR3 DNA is TGCAGTGCTGGATCGGGACTAGCAGACACAGATACGCAGTATTTT.

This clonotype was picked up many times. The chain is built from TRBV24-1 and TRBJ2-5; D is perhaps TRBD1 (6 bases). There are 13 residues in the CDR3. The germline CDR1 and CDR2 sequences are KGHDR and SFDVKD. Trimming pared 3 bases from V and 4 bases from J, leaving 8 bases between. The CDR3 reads CATSDPGAETQYF. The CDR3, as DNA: TGTGCCACCAGTGATCCAGGGGCAGAGACCCAGTACTTC.

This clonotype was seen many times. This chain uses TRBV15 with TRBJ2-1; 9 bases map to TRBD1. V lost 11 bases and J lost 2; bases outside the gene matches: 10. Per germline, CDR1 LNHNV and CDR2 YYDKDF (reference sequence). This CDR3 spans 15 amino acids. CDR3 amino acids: CASHPGQGAYNEQFF. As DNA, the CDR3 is TGTGCCTCTCACCCGGGACAGGGAGCCTACAATGAGCAGTTCTTC.

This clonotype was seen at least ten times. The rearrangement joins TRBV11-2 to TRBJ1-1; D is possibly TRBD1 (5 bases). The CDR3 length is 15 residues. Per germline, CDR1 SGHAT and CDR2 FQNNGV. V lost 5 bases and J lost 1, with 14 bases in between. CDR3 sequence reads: CASSLALGPNTEAFF. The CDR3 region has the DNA TGTGCCAGCAGCCTTGCTTTGGGACCGAACACTGAAGCTTTCTTT.

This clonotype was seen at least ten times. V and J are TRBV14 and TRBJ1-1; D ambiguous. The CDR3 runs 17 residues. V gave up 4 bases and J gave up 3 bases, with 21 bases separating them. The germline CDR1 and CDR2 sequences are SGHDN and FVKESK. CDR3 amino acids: CASSPRGFGSRDTEAFF. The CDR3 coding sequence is TGTGCCAGCAGCCCCCGTGGGTTTGGGTCCCGGGACACTGAAGCTTTCTTT.

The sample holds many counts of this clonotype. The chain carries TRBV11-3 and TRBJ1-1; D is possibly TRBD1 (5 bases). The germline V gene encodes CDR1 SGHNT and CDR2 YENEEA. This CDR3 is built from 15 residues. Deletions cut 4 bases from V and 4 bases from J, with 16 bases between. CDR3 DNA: TGTGCCAGCAGCTCCGGGGGAGCGCGTAGCACTGAAGCTTTCTTT. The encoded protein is CASSSGGARSTEAFF.

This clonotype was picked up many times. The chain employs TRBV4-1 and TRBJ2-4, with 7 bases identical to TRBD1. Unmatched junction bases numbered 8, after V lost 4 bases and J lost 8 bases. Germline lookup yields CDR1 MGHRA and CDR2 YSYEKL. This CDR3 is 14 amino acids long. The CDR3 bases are TGCGCCAGCAGCCCCGGGACAGTGGGGTACATTCAGTACTTC. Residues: CASSPGTVGYIQYF.

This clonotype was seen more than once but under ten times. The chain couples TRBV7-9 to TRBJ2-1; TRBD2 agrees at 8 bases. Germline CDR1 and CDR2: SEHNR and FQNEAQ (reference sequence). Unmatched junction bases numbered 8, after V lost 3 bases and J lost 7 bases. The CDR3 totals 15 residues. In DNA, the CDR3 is TGTGCCAGCAGCTTTCATCTCAGCGGGAGAAATGAGCAGTTCTTC. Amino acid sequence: CASSFHLSGRNEQFF.

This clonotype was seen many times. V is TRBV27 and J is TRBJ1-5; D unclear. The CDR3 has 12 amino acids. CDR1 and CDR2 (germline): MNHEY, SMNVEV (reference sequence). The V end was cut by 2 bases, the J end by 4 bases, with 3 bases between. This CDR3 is CASSLPNQPQHF. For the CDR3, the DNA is TGTGCCAGCAGTTTACCAAATCAGCCCCAGCATTTT.

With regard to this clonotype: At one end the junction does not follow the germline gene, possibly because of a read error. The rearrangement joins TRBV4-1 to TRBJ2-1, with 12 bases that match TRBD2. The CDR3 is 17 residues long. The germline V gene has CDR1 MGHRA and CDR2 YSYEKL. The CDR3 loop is CASSQAPGLAGDNERFF. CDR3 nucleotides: TGCGCCAGCAGCCAAGCCCCGGGACTAGCGGGTGACAATGAGCGGTTCTTC.

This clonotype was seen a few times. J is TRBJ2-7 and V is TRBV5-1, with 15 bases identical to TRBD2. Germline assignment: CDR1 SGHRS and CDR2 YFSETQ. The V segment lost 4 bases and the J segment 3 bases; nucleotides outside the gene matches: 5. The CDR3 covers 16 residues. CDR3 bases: TGCGCCAGCAGCCCCGGGACTAGCGGGAGGATCTACGAGCAGTACTTC. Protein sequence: CASSPGTSGRIYEQYF.

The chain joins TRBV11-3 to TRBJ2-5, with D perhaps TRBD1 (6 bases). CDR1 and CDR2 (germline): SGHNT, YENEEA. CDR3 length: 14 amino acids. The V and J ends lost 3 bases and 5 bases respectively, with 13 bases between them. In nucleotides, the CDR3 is TGTGCCAGCAGCTTTTCCAGGGGTCGGGAGACCCAGTACTTC. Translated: CASSFSRGRETQYF.

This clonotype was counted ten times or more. The CDR3 DNA reads as TGTGCCACCAGCAGCCACCGCCAGCAACACAACTATGGCTACACCTTC. Translated: CATSSHRQQHNYGYTF. The chain uses TRBV15 and TRBJ1-2; unclear D gene. V gave up 3 bases and J gave up 2 bases, with 16 bases separating them. CDR1 is LNHNV and CDR2 is YYDKDF in the germline V gene (reference sequence). The CDR3 extends over 16 amino acids.